This T cell receptor (beta chain) was captured in a study of CD8 T cells in ankylosing spondylitis. Study outcomes and limitations: Disease-linked clones bore a CD8+ phenotype, appearing relatively rarely in peripheral blood. Several highly homologous variants formed a TCR beta motif that appeared characteristic of ankylosing spondylitis blood.

Generation of TCR beta libraries employed quantitative 5'-RACE incorporating molecular barcodes. Using its own MiXCR run on the 5' RACE reads, TCRdb lists one record per CDR3 protein. The data contain about 15,000 distinct CDR3 sequences, more than 2.5% of them seen just once; the ten biggest clones take up around 10%. V lost 0 bases and J lost 4; bases outside the gene matches: 7. CDR1 is SGDLS and CDR2 is YYNGEE in the germline V gene. The CDR3 sequence is 17 residues long. At least ten counts were recorded for this clonotype. Its antigen is currently unknown. The gene calls are TRBV9 and TRBJ2-2; 9 bases are shared with TRBD2. Sequencing was performed on blood, either unsorted or a sorted T cell fraction (not recorded which). The receptor was isolated from a male donor with ankylosing spondylitis or in good health (not recorded which). CDR3 residues: CASSVAGGGATTGELFF. The CDR3 bases are TGTGCCAGCAGCGTAGCGGGCGGGGGGGCAACCACCGGGGAGCTGTTTTTT.